The text below deals with one TCR beta chain. The data belong to a study of blood T cell repertoires in COVID-19. The wider study: T cells, B-cell-depleted T cells, or PBMCs provided the cDNA or gDNA that served as material.

Trimming removed 4 bases from V and 5 bases from J, with 5 bases in between. The CDR3 spans 11 residues. Germline CDR1 SGHAT, CDR2 FQNNGV. In the source study's methods: Amplification with reference gene primers provided the estimates of nucleated cell counts. The method was immunoSEQ multiplex PCR; TCRdb's version includes in-frame clones alone and lacks a portion of them. V, J and clone size are those of that table, while D and trimming were read from the DNA. Altogether some 52,000 clones are present, about 92% being singletons, with the ten largest covering around 3%. This receptor was obtained from a human donor in a cohort sampled during active COVID-19. The chain combines TRBV11-2 with TRBJ2-5; D is undetermined. The sequenced sample was peripheral blood. The CDR3 region has the DNA TGTGCCAGCAGCTCCTACGAGACCCAGTACTTC. It codes for CASSSYETQYF.